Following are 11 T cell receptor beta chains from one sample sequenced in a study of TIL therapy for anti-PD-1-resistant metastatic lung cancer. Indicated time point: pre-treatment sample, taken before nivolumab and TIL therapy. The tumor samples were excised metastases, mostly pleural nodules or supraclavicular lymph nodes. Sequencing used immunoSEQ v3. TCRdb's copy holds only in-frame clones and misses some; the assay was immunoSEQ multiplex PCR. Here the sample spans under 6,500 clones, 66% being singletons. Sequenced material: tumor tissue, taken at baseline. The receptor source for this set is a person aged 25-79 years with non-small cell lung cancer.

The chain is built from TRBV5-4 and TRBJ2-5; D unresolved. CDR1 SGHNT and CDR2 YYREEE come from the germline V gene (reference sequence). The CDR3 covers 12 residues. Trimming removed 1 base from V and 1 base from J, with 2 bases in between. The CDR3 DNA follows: TGTGCCAGCAGCTTGCCCCAAGAGACCCAGTACTTC. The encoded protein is CASSLPQETQYF.

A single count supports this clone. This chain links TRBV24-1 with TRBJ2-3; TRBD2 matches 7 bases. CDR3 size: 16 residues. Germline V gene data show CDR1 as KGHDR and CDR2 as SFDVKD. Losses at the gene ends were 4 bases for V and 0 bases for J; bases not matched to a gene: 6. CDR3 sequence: CATSESTSSSTDTQYF. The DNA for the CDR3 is TGTGCCACCAGTGAGTCGACTAGCTCTAGCACAGATACGCAGTATTTT.

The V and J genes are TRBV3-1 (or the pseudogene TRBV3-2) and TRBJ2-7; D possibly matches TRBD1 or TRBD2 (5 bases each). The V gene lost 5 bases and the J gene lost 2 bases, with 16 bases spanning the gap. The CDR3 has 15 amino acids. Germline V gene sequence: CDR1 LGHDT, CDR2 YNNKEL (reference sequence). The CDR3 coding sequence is TGTGCCAGCAGCTATCCAGGGAGTCCGACCTACGAGCAGTACGTC. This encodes CASSYPGSPTYEQYV.

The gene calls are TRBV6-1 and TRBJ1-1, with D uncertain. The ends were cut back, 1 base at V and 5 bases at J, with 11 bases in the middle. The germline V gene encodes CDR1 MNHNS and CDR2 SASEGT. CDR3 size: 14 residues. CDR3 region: CASSEGKARTEAFF. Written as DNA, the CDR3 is TGTGCCAGCAGTGAAGGGAAGGCGAGGACTGAAGCTTTCTTT.

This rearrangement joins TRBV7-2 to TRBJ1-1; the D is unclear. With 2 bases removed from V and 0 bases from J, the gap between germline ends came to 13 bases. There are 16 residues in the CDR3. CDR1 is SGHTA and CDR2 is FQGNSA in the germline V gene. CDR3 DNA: TGTGCCAGCAGCTTAACCGCGGGAGTCATGAACACTGAAGCTTTCTTT. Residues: CASSLTAGVMNTEAFF.

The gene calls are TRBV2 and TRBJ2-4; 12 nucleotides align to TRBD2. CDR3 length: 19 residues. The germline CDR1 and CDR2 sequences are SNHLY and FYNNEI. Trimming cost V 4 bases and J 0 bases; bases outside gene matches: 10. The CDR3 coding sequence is TGTGCCAGCAGTGTTCGAACTAGCGGGGGGTTCCTAGCCAAAAACATTCAGTACTTC. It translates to CASSVRTSGGFLAKNIQYF.

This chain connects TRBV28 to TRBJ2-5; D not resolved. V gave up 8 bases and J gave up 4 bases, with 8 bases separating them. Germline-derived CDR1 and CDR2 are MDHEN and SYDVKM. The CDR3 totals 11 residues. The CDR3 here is CASSVRETQYF. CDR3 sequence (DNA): TGTGCCAGCTCTGTCCGAGAGACCCAGTACTTC.

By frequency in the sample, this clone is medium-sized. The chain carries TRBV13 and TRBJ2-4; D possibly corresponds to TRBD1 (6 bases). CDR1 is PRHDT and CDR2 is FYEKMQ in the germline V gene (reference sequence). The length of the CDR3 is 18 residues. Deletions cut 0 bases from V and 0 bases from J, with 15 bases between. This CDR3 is CASSLGRQVILAKNIQYF. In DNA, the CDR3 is TGTGCCAGCAGCTTAGGCCGACAGGTTATTCTAGCCAAAAACATTCAGTACTTC. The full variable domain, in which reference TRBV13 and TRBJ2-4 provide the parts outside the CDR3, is AAGVIQSPRHLIKEKRETATLKCYPIPRHDTVYWYQQGPGQDPQFLISFYEKMQSDKGSIPDRFSAQQFSDYHSELNMSSLELGDSALYFCASSLGRQVILAKNIQYFGAGTRLSVL.

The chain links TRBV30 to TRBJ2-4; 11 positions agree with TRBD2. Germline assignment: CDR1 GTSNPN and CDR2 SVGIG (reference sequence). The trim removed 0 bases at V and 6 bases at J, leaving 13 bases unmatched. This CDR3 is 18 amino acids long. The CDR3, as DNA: TGTGCCTGGAGTGTATTGGGTAGCGGGAGGGCCCTCGGAAACATTCAGTACTTC. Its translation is CAWSVLGSGRALGNIQYF.

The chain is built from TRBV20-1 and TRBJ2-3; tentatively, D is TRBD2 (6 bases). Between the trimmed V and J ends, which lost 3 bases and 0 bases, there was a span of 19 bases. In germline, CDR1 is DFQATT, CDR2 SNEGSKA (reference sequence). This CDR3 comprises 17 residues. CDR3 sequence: CSASIYGLGTSTDTQYF. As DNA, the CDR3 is TGCAGTGCTAGTATCTATGGTCTGGGGACTAGCACAGATACGCAGTATTTT.

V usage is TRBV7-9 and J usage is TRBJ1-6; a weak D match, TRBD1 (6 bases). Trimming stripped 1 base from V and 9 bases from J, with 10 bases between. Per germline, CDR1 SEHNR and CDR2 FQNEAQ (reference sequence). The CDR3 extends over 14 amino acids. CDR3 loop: CASSLDREVSPLHF. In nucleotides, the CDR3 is TGTGCCAGCAGCTTAGACAGGGAGGTTTCACCCCTCCACTTT.